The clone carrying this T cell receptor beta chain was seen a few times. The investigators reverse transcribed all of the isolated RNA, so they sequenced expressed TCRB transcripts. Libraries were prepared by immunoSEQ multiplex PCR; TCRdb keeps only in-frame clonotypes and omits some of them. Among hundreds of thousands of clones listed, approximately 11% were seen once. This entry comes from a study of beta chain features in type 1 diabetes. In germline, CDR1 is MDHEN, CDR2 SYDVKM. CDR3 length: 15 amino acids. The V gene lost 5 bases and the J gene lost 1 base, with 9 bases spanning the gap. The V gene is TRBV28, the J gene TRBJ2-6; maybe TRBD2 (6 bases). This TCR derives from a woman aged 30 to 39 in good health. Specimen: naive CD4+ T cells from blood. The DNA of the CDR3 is TGTGCCAGCAGTACCCGGGAGTCTGGGGCCAACGTCCTGACTTTC. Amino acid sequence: CASSTRESGANVLTF.